The 10 T cell receptor beta chains below all came from one sample that was sequenced in a study of neoadjuvant anti-PD-1 for oral cavity cancer. The repertoire was sequenced with immunoSEQ multiplex PCR; TCRdb's copy has only in-frame clones and lacks some. The sample carries 55,000 to 75,000 clones, under 85% recorded once. This specimen was PBMCs, taken before nivolumab (anti-PD-1) treatment. The source is a person aged 35 to 85 with oral cavity squamous cell carcinoma.

The V gene is TRBV6-1, the J gene TRBJ2-1; 9 bases map to TRBD2. Per germline, CDR1 MNHNS and CDR2 SASEGT. The CDR3 loop spans 20 amino acids. The V segment lost 4 bases and the J segment 0 bases; nucleotides outside the gene matches: 16. The CDR3 region is CASSALGAGGPRSSYNEQFF. The CDR3 DNA reads TGTGCCAGCAGTGCCCTAGGAGCGGGGGGCCCCCGTAGCTCCTACAATGAGCAGTTCTTC.

This clone was detected once. The V call is TRBV6-1, the J call TRBJ2-3, with TRBD2 matching over 9 bases. Germline V gene lookup returns CDR1 MNHNS and CDR2 SASEGT. V lost 5 bases to trimming and J lost 4 bases; unmatched junction nucleotides: 7. The CDR3 sequence is 15 residues long. The CDR3 region is CASSTLAGSSDTQYF. CDR3 sequence (DNA): TGTGCCAGCAGTACCCTAGCGGGGTCCTCAGATACGCAGTATTTT.

The V call is TRBV5-1, the J call TRBJ1-1, with D possibly being TRBD1 (5 bases). The germline gives CDR1 SGHRS, CDR2 YFSETQ. V lost 0 bases and J lost 0, with 9 bases in between. The CDR3 runs 15 residues. The DNA for the CDR3 is TGCGCCAGCAGCTTGGGGGGCAGGCTGAACACTGAAGCTTTCTTT. It codes for CASSLGGRLNTEAFF. The full variable domain, its missing parts supplied by reference TRBV5-1 and TRBJ1-1, is KAGVTQTPRYLIKTRGQQVTLSCSPISGHRSVSWYQQTPGQGLQFLFEYFSETQRNKGNFPGRFSGRQFSNSRSEMNVSTLELGDSALYLCASSLGGRLNTEAFFGQGTRLTVV.

The chain combines TRBV14 with TRBJ2-1, with D possibly matching TRBD1 (6 bases). The germline V gene has CDR1 SGHDN and CDR2 FVKESK. V lost 1 base, J lost 7 bases, and 8 bases lay in between. The CDR3 is 13 residues long. The CDR3 protein is CASSQVRGNEQFF. CDR3 nucleotide sequence: TGTGCCAGCAGCCAAGTAAGGGGGAATGAGCAGTTCTTC.

V usage is TRBV7-8 and J usage is TRBJ2-5; weak D call: TRBD1 (5 bases). Germline CDR1 is SGHVS and CDR2 is FQNEAQ. The CDR3 runs 13 residues. V was trimmed by 0 bases and J by 5 bases, leaving 7 bases between them. DNA of the CDR3: TGTGCCAGCAGCTTAGCAGGGGTGGAGACCCAGTACTTC. This translates into CASSLAGVETQYF.

The chain is built from TRBV5-1 and TRBJ1-5; D might be TRBD1 (5 bases). Germline V lookup: CDR1 SGHRS, CDR2 YFSETQ. CDR3 length: 14 amino acids. V was pared by 5 bases and J by 2 bases, with 11 bases between. The CDR3 protein is CASREGLGNQPQHF. As DNA, the CDR3 is TGCGCCAGCAGGGAGGGGCTCGGCAATCAGCCCCAGCATTTT.

This rearrangement joins TRBV7-9 to TRBJ2-1; 10 positions match TRBD2. Germline CDR1 SEHNR, CDR2 FQNEAQ (reference sequence). J lost 3 bases, V lost 8 bases, and 4 bases had no gene match. CDR3 length: 14 amino acids. The CDR3 coding sequence is TGTGCCAGCTTCCCTAGCGGGGGCTACAATGAGCAGTTCTTC. Its protein is CASFPSGGYNEQFF.

The V gene is TRBV5-4, the J gene TRBJ2-7; 11 nucleotides match TRBD2. The germline V gene has CDR1 SGHNT and CDR2 YYREEE (reference sequence). After removal of 3 bases from V and 5 bases from J, the junction contained 4 bases not matched to a gene. This CDR3 contains 14 residues. Here the CDR3 DNA reads TGTGCCAGCAGCTCTAGCGGGAGGATCCACGAGCAGTACTTC. Translation: CASSSSGRIHEQYF. Looking up the rest from reference TRBV5-4 and TRBJ2-7 gives the full variable domain: ETGVTQSPTHLIKTRGQQVTLRCSSQSGHNTVSWYQQALGQGPQFIFQYYREEENGRGNFPPRFSGLQFPNYSSELNVNALELDDSALYLCASSSSGRIHEQYFGPGTRLTVT.

This clone was observed a single time. The chain has TRBV27 and TRBJ2-7; no firm D call. The CDR3 runs 11 residues. V was shortened by 3 bases and J by 5 bases, with 5 bases between the two germline ends. Germline lookup yields CDR1 MNHEY and CDR2 SMNVEV (reference sequence). The DNA of the CDR3 is TGTGCCAGCAGTTTGGACCACGAGCAGTACTTC. Residues: CASSLDHEQYF.

In this sample, this clone turned up a few times. The chain employs TRBV6-4 and TRBJ1-1; TRBD1 is a possible D gene (6 bases). Trimming shortened V by 0 bases and J by 0 bases, and 14 bases separated the two germline ends. CDR3 length: 17 residues. In germline, CDR1 is MRHNA, CDR2 SNTAGT. The CDR3 spells CASSDSGESGVNTEAFF. The CDR3 DNA reads TGTGCCAGCAGTGACTCCGGGGAATCAGGGGTGAACACTGAAGCTTTCTTT.